This T cell receptor (beta chain) was captured in a study of blood T cell repertoires in COVID-19. Background on the study: Sources were T cells, B-cell-depleted T cells, or PBMCs; the material itself was cDNA or gDNA.

Germline V gene lookup returns CDR1 MNHEY and CDR2 SVGAGI. Trimming stripped 5 bases from V and 6 bases from J, with 11 bases between. The CDR3 runs to 13 residues. Only in-frame clones appear in the TCRdb table, and some are missing; sequencing was by immunoSEQ multiplex PCR. The sample holds some 190,000 clones, 70% to 90% seen once. This receptor was identified in a man between 18 and 35 years old with active or convalescent COVID-19. The rearrangement joins TRBV6-5 to TRBJ1-5; D might be TRBD1 (6 bases). Input material: peripheral blood. CDR3: CASSPDRIQPQHF. The CDR3 region has the DNA TGTGCCAGCAGTCCTGACAGGATTCAGCCCCAGCATTTT.